This TCR beta chain was sequenced during a study of blood T cells in healthy people across ages. Alongside a J-beta primer mix, a sample-barcoded 5' primer served in a second PCR lasting about 6 to 12 cycles. TCRdb recomputed calls from the 5' RACE reads with MiXCR, one row per CDR3 protein. The table has about 640,000 distinct CDR3 sequences, under 70% seen once; the top ten hold about two fifths. Details on this clonotype: Its antigen remains unidentified.

General observations from the study: It was held that diversity estimates obtained from one million T cells represented underestimates.

The TCR comes from a man in his 60s in good health. The sequenced sample was blood.

CDR3 protein: CASSQEFRGEAQYF. The CDR3 DNA reads as TGCGCCAGCAGCCAAGAGTTTCGGGGGGAGGCGCAGTACTTC. The chain recombines TRBV4-1 with TRBJ2-5, with TRBD2 identical over 7 bases. CDR3 length equals 14 residues. The ends lost 0 bases at V and 11 bases at J; junction bases unmatched: 9. From germline, CDR1 is MGHRA and CDR2 YSYEKL.